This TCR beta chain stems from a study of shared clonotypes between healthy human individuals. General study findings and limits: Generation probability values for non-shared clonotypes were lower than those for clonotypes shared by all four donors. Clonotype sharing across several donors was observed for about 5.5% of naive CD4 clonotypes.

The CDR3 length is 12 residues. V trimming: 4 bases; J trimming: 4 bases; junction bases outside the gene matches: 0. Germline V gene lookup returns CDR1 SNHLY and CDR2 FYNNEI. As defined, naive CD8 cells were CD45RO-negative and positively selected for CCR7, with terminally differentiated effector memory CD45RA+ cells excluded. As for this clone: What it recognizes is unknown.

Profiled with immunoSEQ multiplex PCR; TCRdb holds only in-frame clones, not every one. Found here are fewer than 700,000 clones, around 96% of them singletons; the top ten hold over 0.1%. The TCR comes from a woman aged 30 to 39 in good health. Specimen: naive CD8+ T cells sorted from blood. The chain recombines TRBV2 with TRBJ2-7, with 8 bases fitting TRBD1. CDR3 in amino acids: CASSGTGYEQYF. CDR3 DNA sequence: TGTGCCAGCAGTGGGACAGGGTACGAGCAGTACTTC. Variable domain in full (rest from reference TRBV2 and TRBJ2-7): EPEVTQTPSHQVTQMGQEVILRCVPISNHLYFYWYRQILGQKVEFLVSFYNNEISEKSEIFDDQFSVERPDGSNFTLKIRSTKLEDSAMYFCASSGTGYEQYFGPGTRLTVT.